The 6 T cell receptor beta chains presented below share a single source sample, sequenced in a study of radiation and T cells in renal cell carcinoma. The time point was: blood 2 weeks post-SBRT. Treatment given: 15 Gy SBRT to primary tumor, nephrectomy 4 weeks later. Generated by immunoSEQ multiplex PCR, the TCRdb table keeps only in-frame clones and is missing some. This sample has roughly 150,000 clones, with roughly 90% found just once. Source: blood, taken from a patient whose treatment included radiotherapy and nephrectomy. The source is a woman aged 45 to 65 with renal cell carcinoma.

The rearrangement uses TRBV19 and TRBJ2-5; weak D call: TRBD1 (5 bases). Germline CDR1 and CDR2: LNHDA and SQIVND (reference sequence). Trimming removed 7 bases at V and 0 bases at J, with 6 bases between. The CDR3 totals 12 residues. The CDR3 sequence: CASTGNQETQYF. CDR3 coding DNA: TGTGCCAGTACAGGGAACCAAGAGACCCAGTACTTC. Full variable domain (remainder filled in from reference TRBV19 and TRBJ2-5): DGGITQSPKYLFRKEGQNVTLSCEQNLNHDAMYWYRQDPGQGLRLIYYSQIVNDFQKGDIAEGYSVSREKKESFPLTVTSAQKNPTAFYLCASTGNQETQYFGPGTRLLVL.

This sequence joins TRBV6-5 and TRBJ1-5, with 9 bases identical to TRBD1. V was clipped by 6 bases and J by 5 bases; unmatched bases: 8. Germline assignment: CDR1 MNHEY and CDR2 SVGAGI. The CDR3 sequence is 15 residues long. The DNA of the CDR3 is TGTGCCAGCAGCTCGGGACAGGGTGGGGATCAGCCCCAGCATTTT. Translation gives CASSSGQGGDQPQHF.

V and J are TRBV2 and TRBJ2-3; D is undetermined. V shed 5 bases and J shed 4 bases, with 13 bases lying between them. Looked up from germline, CDR1 is SNHLY and CDR2 is FYNNEI. The CDR3 extends over 14 amino acids. CDR3 in amino acids: CASSPRDMADTQYF. The CDR3 region has the DNA TGTGCCAGCAGTCCTCGAGACATGGCAGATACGCAGTATTTT.

This chain connects TRBV7-2 to TRBJ2-1; unclear D gene. There are 14 residues in the CDR3. Trimming took off 10 bases at V and 8 bases at J, with 21 bases between the two ends. Per the germline V gene, CDR1 is SGHTA and CDR2 is FQGNSA. The CDR3 protein is CATRVWPKDDEQFF. CDR3 bases: TGTGCCACCCGAGTCTGGCCCAAGGACGATGAGCAGTTCTTC.

A remark on this clone: Other DNA sequences of this sample code for an identical CDR3. The gene calls are TRBV19 and TRBJ1-5, with D tentatively TRBD1 (5 bases). V was clipped by 1 base and J by 2 bases, with 6 bases between them. CDR3 length: 14 amino acids. The germline V gene has CDR1 LNHDA and CDR2 SQIVND (reference sequence). The CDR3 DNA follows: TGTGCCAGTAGTATAGCGGGGGGCAATCAGCCCCAGCATTTT. Protein product: CASSIAGGNQPQHF. The full variable domain, completed using reference TRBV19 and TRBJ1-5, is DGGITQSPKYLFRKEGQNVTLSCEQNLNHDAMYWYRQDPGQGLRLIYYSQIVNDFQKGDIAEGYSVSREKKESFPLTVTSAQKNPTAFYLCASSIAGGNQPQHFGDGTRLSIL.

J is TRBJ2-5 and V is TRBV19, with D possibly being TRBD2 (7 bases). Germline loops: CDR1 LNHDA, CDR2 SQIVND (reference sequence). Trimming left V 2 bases short and J 5 bases short, with 12 bases between. The CDR3 extends over 14 amino acids. The CDR3 nucleotides read TGTGCCAGTAGTATATCGGGGGGCTTGGAGACCCAGTACTTC. Encoded protein: CASSISGGLETQYF.